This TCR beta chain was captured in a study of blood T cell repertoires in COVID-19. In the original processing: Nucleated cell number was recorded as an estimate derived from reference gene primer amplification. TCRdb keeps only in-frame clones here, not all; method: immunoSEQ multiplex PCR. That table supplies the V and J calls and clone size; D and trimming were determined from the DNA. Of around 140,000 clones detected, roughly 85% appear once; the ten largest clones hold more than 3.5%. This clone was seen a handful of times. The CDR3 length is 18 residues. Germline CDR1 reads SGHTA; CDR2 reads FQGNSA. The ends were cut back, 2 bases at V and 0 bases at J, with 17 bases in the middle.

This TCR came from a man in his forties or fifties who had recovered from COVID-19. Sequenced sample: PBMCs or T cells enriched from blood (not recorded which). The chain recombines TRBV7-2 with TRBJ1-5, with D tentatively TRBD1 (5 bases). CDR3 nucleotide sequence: TGTGCCAGCAGCTTAAGGGCCCCCCGGGGGGATAGCAATCAGCCCCAGCATTTT. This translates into CASSLRAPRGDSNQPQHF. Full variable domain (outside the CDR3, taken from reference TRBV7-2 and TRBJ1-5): GAGVSQSPSNKVTEKGKDVELRCDPISGHTALYWYRQSLGQGLEFLIYFQGNSAPDKSGLPSDRFSAERTGGSVSTLTIQRTQQEDSAVYLCASSLRAPRGDSNQPQHFGDGTRLSIL.